The clone carrying this TCR beta chain was recorded at least ten times. Germline values: CDR1 SGHTA, CDR2 FQGTGA. V lost 0 bases, J lost 7 bases, and 10 bases lay in between. The CDR3 is 14 amino acids. Sequencing was performed with immunoSEQ multiplex PCR; in TCRdb, only in-frame clones are kept and a portion is missing. The top ten clones hold more than 1.5% of a sample with some 150,000 clones, about 87% of them seen once. The data were taken from a study of blood T cell repertoires in COVID-19. The TCR comes from a woman between 50 and 59 years old with acute or convalescent COVID-19. The chain joins TRBV7-3 to TRBJ2-1, with D possibly TRBD2 on 6 matching bases. Sequencing input: peripheral blood. The CDR3 sequence is CASSLTAGRNEQFF. The CDR3 nucleotides read TGTGCCAGCAGCTTAACGGCGGGGAGGAATGAGCAGTTCTTC. The full variable domain, with the rest looked up from reference TRBV7-3 and TRBJ2-1, is GAGVSQTPSNKVTEKGKYVELRCDPISGHTALYWYRQSLGQGPEFLIYFQGTGAADDSGLPNDRFFAVRPEGSVSTLKIQRTERGDSAVYLCASSLTAGRNEQFFGPGTRLTVL.